The rows below give T cell receptor beta chains drawn from one sample of a study of blood T cells in healthy people across ages. TCRdb re-analysed the 5' RACE reads in MiXCR, keeping a single row per CDR3 protein. The sample has roughly 860,000 distinct CDR3 sequences, under 80% seen once. Sequenced sample: blood. The receptors were sampled from a man aged 30-40 years in good health. The CDR3 runs from the conserved cysteine through the conserved F or W. D genes are given only for firm matches. Not every row has a clone size; where given, it reads once, few, many or a size class.

V	J	size	D	DNA	CDR3
TRBV28	TRBJ1-2	NA	NA	TGTGCCAGCAGTTTGTTGACAGTGTATGGCTACACCTTC	CASSLLTVYGYTF
TRBV6-1	TRBJ1-5	few	TRBD1	TGTGCCAGCAGTGTGGAGACAGGGGGAAATCAGCCCCAGCATTTT	CASSVETGGNQPQHF
TRBV5-5	TRBJ1-3	NA	NA	TGTGCCAGCAGCTCCTTGGGGACCTCTGGAAACACCATATATTTT	CASSSLGTSGNTIYF
TRBV10-3	TRBJ2-7	once	NA	TGTGCCATCAGCGACTCGGCGGTTTCGCAGTACTTC	CAISDSAVSQYF
TRBV4-2	TRBJ2-1	NA	TRBD2	TGTGCCAGCATGGGTAGCGGGTACAATGAGCAGTTCTTC	CASMGSGYNEQFF
TRBV4-3	TRBJ2-5	NA	NA	TGCGCCAGCAGCCAAGATCGGGACGGAGAAGAGACCCAGTACTTC	CASSQDRDGEETQYF
TRBV4-3	TRBJ2-7	once	TRBD1	TGCGCCAGCAGCCAAGGGGACAGCTACTCCTACGAGCAGTACTTC	CASSQGDSYSYEQYF
TRBV7-2	TRBJ1-5	few	NA	TGTGCCAGCAGCTCAAGGGAGAATCAGCCCCAGCATTTT	CASSSRENQPQHF
TRBV6-5	TRBJ1-6	NA	NA	TGTGCCAAACTGAGGGGCCGTAATTCACCCCTCCACTTT	CAKLRGRNSPLHF
TRBV12-3/TRBV12-4	TRBJ2-1	NA	TRBD2	TGTGCCAGCAGTTTAAGTGGGGGAGGGAAAAGGGGCGCTTACAATGAGCAGTTCTTC	CASSLSGGGKRGAYNEQFF
TRBV4-1	TRBJ2-3	NA	NA	TGCGCCAGCAGCCGCGCCGGGACAGTCCGCTCGGGGCCTTGGGGCGCGGGGGAATTAGATACGCAGTATTTT	CASSRAGTVRSGPWGAGELDTQYF
TRBV29-1	TRBJ2-1	few	NA	TGCAGCGTTGAAACAGGATGGGGGAATGAGCAGTTCTTC	CSVETGWGNEQFF
TRBV13	TRBJ2-6	NA	NA	TGTGCCAGCAGCTCCACAACAGGGACTGGGGCCAACGTCCTGACTTTC	CASSSTTGTGANVLTF
TRBV4-3	TRBJ1-1	NA	NA	TGCGCCAGCAGCCCGACCAGGGACACTGAAGCTTTCTTT	CASSPTRDTEAFF
TRBV15	TRBJ2-5	NA	NA	TGTGCCACCAGCAGTGCATGGGGGCCGCTGGGGGATGAGCAGTACTTC	CATSSAWGPLGDEQYF
TRBV7-6	TRBJ2-1	NA	TRBD2	TGTGCCAGCAGCCGCGGGGGGCCCTTCTCCTACAATGAGCAGTTCTTC	CASSRGGPFSYNEQFF
TRBV2	TRBJ2-1	NA	TRBD2	TGTGCCAGCAGTGGGGACCCACGGCGGGGGGCCATCACCTACAATGAGCAGTTCTTC	CASSGDPRRGAITYNEQFF
TRBV20-1	TRBJ1-2	NA	NA	TGCAGTGCTAGATATCGGACGGATAACTATGGCTACACCTTC	CSARYRTDNYGYTF
TRBV20-1	TRBJ2-5	few	TRBD2	TGCAGTGCTAGACTAGCGGGGGGTACCCTGCTTCAAGAGACCCAGTACTTC	CSARLAGGTLLQETQYF
TRBV7-2	TRBJ2-3	NA	NA	TGTGCCAGCAGCTTAGCGCTAGAAGATACGCAGTATTTT	CASSLALEDTQYF
TRBV4-1	TRBJ2-7	NA	NA	TGCGCCAGCAGCCAAGAGTTGGGCCCCAACTACGAGCAGTACTTC	CASSQELGPNYEQYF
TRBV12-3/TRBV12-4	TRBJ2-7	NA	NA	TGTGCCAGCAGCCCGACGGTTTTTGCGCCCTACGAGCAGTACTTC	CASSPTVFAPYEQYF
TRBV4-2	TRBJ2-3	once	NA	TGTGCCAGCAGCCAAGATTACAGCGGGCACACAGATACGCAGTATTTT	CASSQDYSGHTDTQYF
TRBV7-9	TRBJ2-3	few	NA	TGTGCCAGCAGCTTACCGGTTCTGGGAGATACGCAGTATTTT	CASSLPVLGDTQYF
TRBV20-1	TRBJ1-2	few	NA	TGCAGTCCAGGTGGCTACACCTTC	CSPGGYTF